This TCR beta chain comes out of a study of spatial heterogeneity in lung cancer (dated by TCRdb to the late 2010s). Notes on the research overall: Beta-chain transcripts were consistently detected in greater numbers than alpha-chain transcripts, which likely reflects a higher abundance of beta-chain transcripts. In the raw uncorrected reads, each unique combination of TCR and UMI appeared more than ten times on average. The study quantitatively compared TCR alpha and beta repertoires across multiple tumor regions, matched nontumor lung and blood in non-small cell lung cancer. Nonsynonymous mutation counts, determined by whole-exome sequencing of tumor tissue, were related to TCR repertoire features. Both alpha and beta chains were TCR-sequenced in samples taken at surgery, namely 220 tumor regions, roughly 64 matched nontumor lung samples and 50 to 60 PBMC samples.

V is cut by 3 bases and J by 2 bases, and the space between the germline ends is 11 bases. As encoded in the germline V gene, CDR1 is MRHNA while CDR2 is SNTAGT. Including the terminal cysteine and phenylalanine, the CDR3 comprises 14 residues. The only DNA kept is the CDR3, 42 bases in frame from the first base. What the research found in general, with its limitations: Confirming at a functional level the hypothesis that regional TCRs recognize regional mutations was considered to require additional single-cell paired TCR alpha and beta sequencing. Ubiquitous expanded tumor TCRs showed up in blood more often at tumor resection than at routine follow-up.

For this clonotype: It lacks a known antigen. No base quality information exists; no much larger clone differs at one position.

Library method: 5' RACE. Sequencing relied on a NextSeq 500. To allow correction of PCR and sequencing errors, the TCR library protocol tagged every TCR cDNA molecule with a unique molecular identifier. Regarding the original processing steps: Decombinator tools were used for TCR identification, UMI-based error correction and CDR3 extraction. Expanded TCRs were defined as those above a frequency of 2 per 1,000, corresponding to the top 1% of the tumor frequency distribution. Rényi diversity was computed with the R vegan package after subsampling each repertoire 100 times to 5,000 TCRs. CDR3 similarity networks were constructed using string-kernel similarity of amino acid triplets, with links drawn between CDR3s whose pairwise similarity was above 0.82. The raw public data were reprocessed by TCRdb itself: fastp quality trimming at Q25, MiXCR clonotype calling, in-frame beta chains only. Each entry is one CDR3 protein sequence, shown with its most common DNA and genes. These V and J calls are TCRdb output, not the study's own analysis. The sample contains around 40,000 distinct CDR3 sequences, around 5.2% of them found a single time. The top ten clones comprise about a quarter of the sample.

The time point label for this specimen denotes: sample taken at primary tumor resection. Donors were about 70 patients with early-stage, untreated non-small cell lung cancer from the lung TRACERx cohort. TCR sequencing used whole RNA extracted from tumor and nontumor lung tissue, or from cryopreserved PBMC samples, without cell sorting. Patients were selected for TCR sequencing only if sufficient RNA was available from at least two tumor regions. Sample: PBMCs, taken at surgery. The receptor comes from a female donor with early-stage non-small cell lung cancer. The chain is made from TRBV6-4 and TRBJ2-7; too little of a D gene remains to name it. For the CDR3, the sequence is CASSDTRTTYEQYF. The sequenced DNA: TGTGCCAGCAGTGATACGAGGACGACCTACGAGCAGTACTTC.